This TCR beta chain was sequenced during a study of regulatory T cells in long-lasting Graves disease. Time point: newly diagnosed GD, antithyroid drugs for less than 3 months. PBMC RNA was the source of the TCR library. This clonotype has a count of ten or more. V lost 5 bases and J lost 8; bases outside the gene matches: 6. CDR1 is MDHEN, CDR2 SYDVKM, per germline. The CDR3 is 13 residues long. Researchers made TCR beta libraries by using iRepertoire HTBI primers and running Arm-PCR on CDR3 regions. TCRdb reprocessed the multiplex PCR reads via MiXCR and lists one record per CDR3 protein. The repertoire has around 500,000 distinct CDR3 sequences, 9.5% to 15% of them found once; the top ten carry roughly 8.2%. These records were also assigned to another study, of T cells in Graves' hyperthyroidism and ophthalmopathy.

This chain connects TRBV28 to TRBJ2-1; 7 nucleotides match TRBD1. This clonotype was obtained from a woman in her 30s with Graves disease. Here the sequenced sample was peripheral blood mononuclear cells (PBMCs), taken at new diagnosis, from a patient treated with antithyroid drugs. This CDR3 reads CASSPTGDDEQFF. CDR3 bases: TGTGCCAGCAGTCCTACAGGGGACGATGAGCAGTTCTTC.